This T cell receptor (beta chain) emerged from a study of cytomegalovirus exposure and HLA in healthy donors. Germline V gives CDR1 PRHDT, CDR2 FYEKMQ (reference sequence). The V and J ends lost 4 bases and 6 bases respectively, with 19 bases between them. The CDR3 sequence is 15 residues long. Here immunoSEQ multiplex PCR was the method, and the copy in TCRdb shows in-frame clones only, minus some. The table has roughly 150,000 clones, almost 85% seen once. This chain joins TRBV13 and TRBJ2-7; TRBD2 is a possible D gene (7 bases). This clonotype originated in a man between 25 and 39 years old in good health and CMV-seropositive. The sample taken for sequencing was PBMCs. CDR3 amino acids: CASSWGGQIPSEQYF. CDR3 DNA: TGTGCCAGCAGCTGGGGGGGCCAAATCCCTTCCGAGCAGTACTTC.